A single sample is the source of the 14 T cell receptor beta chains below, sequenced in a study of blood T cells in healthy people across ages. Together with a sample-barcoded 5' primer, a J-beta primer mix was included in a second PCR lasting about 6 to 11 cycles. TCRdb called the 5' RACE reads again in MiXCR, with one record for every CDR3 protein. The sample records about 1.4 million distinct CDR3 sequences, roughly 64% being singletons. The sample consisted of blood. The receptors shown here come from a man aged 18 to 30 in good health.

In this sample, this clonotype turned up a few times. The chain joins TRBV6-2 or TRBV6-3 to TRBJ1-1, with D uncertain. CDR3 length: 12 residues. Trimming took 7 bases from V and 0 from J, leaving 6 bases between them. Per the germline V gene, CDR1 is MNHEY and CDR2 is SVGEGT. The CDR3 nucleotides are TGTGCCAGCAAATTAATGAACACTGAAGCTTTCTTT. It specifies CASKLMNTEAFF.

The chain joins TRBV27 to TRBJ2-4; TRBD2 is a possible D gene (6 bases). The J call is in doubt because the DNA end fits TRBJ2-7 better. The germline V gene encodes CDR1 MNHEY and CDR2 SMNVEV (reference sequence). CDR3 length: 13 residues. The CDR3 region is CASRGGFANEQYF. CDR3 sequence (DNA): TGTGCCAGCAGGGGGGGTTTTGCGAACGAGCAGTACTTC.

V is TRBV29-1 and J is TRBJ2-7; 11 positions match TRBD2. Germline V gene sequence: CDR1 SQVTM, CDR2 ANQGSEA. The CDR3 has 17 residues. Trimming at V came to 6 bases and at J to 1 base, leaving 14 bases not matched to a gene. CDR3 nucleotide sequence: TGCAGCGTCGAGGGGGGCCCCGGGACTAGCGGATCCTACGAGCAGTACTTC. This sequence encodes CSVEGGPGTSGSYEQYF.

The chain combines TRBV29-1 with TRBJ2-1; D tentatively fits TRBD1 or TRBD2 (5 bases each). The V end was cut by 8 bases, the J end by 5 bases, with 19 bases between. The CDR3 totals 14 residues. Germline V gene data show CDR1 as SQVTM and CDR2 as ANQGSEA. CDR3 loop: CSPVYGGPNNEQFF. CDR3 nucleotides: TGCAGCCCTGTGTATGGGGGTCCCAACAATGAGCAGTTCTTC.

V is TRBV5-1 and J is TRBJ2-7; TRBD1 is a possible D gene (5 bases). The germline V gene encodes CDR1 SGHRS and CDR2 YFSETQ. The ends were cut back, 0 bases at V and 0 bases at J, with 10 bases in the middle. This CDR3 spans 15 amino acids. CDR3 residues: CASSLGGGNSYEQYF. The CDR3 DNA reads TGCGCCAGCAGCTTGGGGGGCGGCAACTCCTACGAGCAGTACTTC.

There are a few counts of this clonotype. The V and J genes are TRBV29-1 and TRBJ2-7; D possibly corresponds to TRBD1 (6 bases). Germline-derived CDR1 and CDR2 are SQVTM and ANQGSEA. V was pared by 6 bases and J by 2 bases, with 17 bases between. There are 14 residues in the CDR3. DNA of the CDR3: TGCAGCGTCCGCCCAAGTCCAGGGGCCTACGAGCAGTACTTC. Encoded protein: CSVRPSPGAYEQYF.

The rearrangement uses TRBV20-1 and TRBJ1-2, with 10 bases lining up with TRBD1. CDR1 and CDR2 from the germline V gene are DFQATT and SNEGSKA (reference sequence). V lost 2 bases to trimming and J lost 4 bases; unmatched junction nucleotides: 7. CDR3 size: 15 residues. The CDR3 is CSARNQRTGGYGYTF. The DNA for the CDR3 is TGCAGTGCTAGAAACCAACGGACAGGGGGCTATGGCTACACCTTC.

This clonotype was observed many times. CDR3 protein: CASNEALDEQFF. DNA for the CDR3: TGTGCCAGCAATGAGGCATTGGATGAGCAGTTCTTC. The chain carries TRBV6-2 or TRBV6-3 and TRBJ2-1; D is unresolved. V was trimmed by 7 bases and J by 8 bases, leaving 12 bases between them. Per the germline V gene, CDR1 is MNHEY and CDR2 is SVGEGT. The CDR3 totals 12 residues.

This chain connects TRBV29-1 to TRBJ2-3, with a tentative D call TRBD2 (5 bases). Trimming stripped 1 base from V and 6 bases from J, with 11 bases between. The CDR3 is made up of 13 amino acids. From germline, CDR1 is SQVTM and CDR2 ANQGSEA. The CDR3 sequence: CSVEGEFTDTQYF. CDR3 sequence (DNA): TGCAGCGTTGAAGGGGAGTTCACGGATACGCAGTATTTT.

The rearrangement joins TRBV7-6 to TRBJ2-5, with TRBD1 as a possible D gene (6 bases). Germline CDR1 is SGHVS and CDR2 is FNYEAQ. The CDR3 covers 17 residues. With 0 bases removed from V and 4 bases from J, the gap between germline ends came to 18 bases. The CDR3 here is CASSLAPTLWDTETQYF. CDR3 nucleotide sequence: TGTGCCAGCAGCTTAGCCCCAACGCTGTGGGACACAGAGACCCAGTACTTC.

V is TRBV6-1 and J is TRBJ2-7, with D perhaps TRBD1 or TRBD2 (5 bases each). Germline V gives CDR1 MNHNS, CDR2 SASEGT. V lost 4 bases and J 8 bases, leaving 18 bases between the germline ends. CDR3 length: 14 amino acids. Written as DNA, the CDR3 is TGTGCCAGCAGTGCCAGGGACCCGCTTTACCAGCAGTACTTC. Its protein is CASSARDPLYQQYF.

The chain couples TRBV11-3 to TRBJ2-2; D is ambiguous. Germline V gene sequence: CDR1 SGHNT, CDR2 YENEEA. The CDR3 spans 13 residues. V was pared by 5 bases and J by 4 bases, with 8 bases between. As DNA, the CDR3 is TGTGCCAGCAGCGGCAGAACCACCGGGGAGCTGTTTTTT. Encoded protein: CASSGRTTGELFF.

The V call is TRBV6-1, the J call TRBJ2-1, with 11 bases identical to TRBD2. This CDR3 region has 16 residues. Germline trimming cut 6 bases from V and 6 bases from J; bases unmatched to any gene: 10. Looked up from germline, CDR1 is MNHNS and CDR2 is SASEGT. Here the CDR3 reads CASSLTSGSLSNEQFF. The DNA of the CDR3 is TGTGCCAGCAGCCTCACTAGCGGGAGCCTTTCCAATGAGCAGTTCTTC.

This clonotype was seen a handful of times. The J gene is TRBJ1-1, the V gene TRBV6-5; TRBD1 is a possible D gene (5 bases). Germline-derived CDR1 and CDR2 are MNHEY and SVGAGI. Trimming took off 7 bases at V and 7 bases at J, with 19 bases between the two ends. The CDR3 is 14 amino acids. CDR3: CASTTMGQDDEAFF. DNA of the CDR3: TGTGCCAGCACTACTATGGGGCAGGACGATGAAGCTTTCTTT.